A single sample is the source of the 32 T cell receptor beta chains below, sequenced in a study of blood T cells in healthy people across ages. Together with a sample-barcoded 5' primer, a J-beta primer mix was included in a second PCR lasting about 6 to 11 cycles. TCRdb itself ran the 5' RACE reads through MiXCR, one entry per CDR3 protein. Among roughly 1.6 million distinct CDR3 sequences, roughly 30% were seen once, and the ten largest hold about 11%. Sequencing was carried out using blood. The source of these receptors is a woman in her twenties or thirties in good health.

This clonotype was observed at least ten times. As DNA, the CDR3 is TGTGCCAGCAGCCCCTGGAGGGGGTACCACGAGCAGTACTTC. Translated: CASSPWRGYHEQYF. This rearrangement joins TRBV7-9 to TRBJ2-7; tentatively, D is TRBD1 or TRBD2 (6 bases each). The CDR3 is 14 residues long. Germline V lookup: CDR1 SEHNR, CDR2 FQNEAQ (reference sequence). V shed 5 bases and J shed 5 bases, with 16 bases lying between them.

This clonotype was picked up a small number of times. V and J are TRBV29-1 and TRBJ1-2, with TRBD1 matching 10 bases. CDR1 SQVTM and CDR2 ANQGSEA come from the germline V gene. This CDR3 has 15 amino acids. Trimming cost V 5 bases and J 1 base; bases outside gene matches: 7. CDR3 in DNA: TGCAGCGTTCTCGGACAGGGGGACCTTAACTATGGCTACACCTTC. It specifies CSVLGQGDLNYGYTF.

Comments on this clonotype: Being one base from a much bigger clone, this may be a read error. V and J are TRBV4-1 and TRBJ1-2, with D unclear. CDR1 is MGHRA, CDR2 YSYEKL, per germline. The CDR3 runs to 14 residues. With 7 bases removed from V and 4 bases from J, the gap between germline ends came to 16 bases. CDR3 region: CASNQRTVSYGYTF. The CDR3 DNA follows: TGCGCCAGCAACCAGCGGACGGTTTCCTATGGCTACACCTTC.

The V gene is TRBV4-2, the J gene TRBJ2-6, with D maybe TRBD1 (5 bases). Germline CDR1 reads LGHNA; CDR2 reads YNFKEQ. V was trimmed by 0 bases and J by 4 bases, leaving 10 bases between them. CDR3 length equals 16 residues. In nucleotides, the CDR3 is TGTGCCAGCAGCCAAGATTTAGGGGTCGGGGCCAACGTCCTGACTTTC. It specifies CASSQDLGVGANVLTF.

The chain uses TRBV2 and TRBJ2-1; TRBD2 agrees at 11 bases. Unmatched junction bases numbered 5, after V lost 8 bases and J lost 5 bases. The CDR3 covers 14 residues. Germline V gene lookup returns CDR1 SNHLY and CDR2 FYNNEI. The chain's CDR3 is CASAMTSGDNEQFF. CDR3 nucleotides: TGTGCCAGCGCCATGACTAGCGGGGACAATGAGCAGTTCTTC.

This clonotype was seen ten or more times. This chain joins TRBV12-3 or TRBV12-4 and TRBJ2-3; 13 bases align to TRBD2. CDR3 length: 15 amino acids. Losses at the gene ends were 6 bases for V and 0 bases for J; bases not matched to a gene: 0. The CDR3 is CASRGLAGSTDTQYF. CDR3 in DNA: TGTGCCAGCAGGGGACTAGCGGGGAGCACAGATACGCAGTATTTT.

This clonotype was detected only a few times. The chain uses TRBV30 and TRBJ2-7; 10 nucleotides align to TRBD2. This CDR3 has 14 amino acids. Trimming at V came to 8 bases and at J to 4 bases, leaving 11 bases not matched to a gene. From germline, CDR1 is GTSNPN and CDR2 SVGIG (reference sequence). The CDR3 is CASNPQREGYEQYF. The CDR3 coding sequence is TGTGCCAGCAACCCTCAGCGGGAGGGGTACGAGCAGTACTTC.

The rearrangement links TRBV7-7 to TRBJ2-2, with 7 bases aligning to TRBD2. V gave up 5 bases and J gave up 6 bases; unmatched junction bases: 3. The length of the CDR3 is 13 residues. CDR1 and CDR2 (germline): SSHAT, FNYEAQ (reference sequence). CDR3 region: CASSLLASGELFF. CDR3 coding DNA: TGTGCCAGCAGCCTACTAGCGTCCGGGGAGCTGTTTTTT.

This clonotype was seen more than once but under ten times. This CDR3 reads CASSLETGGQETQYF. CDR3 bases: TGCGCCAGCAGCTTGGAAACGGGGGGGCAAGAGACCCAGTACTTC. The V and J genes are TRBV5-1 and TRBJ2-5; 8 bases are a match to TRBD2. In germline, CDR1 is SGHRS, CDR2 YFSETQ. Germline trimming cut 0 bases from V and 2 bases from J; bases unmatched to any gene: 3. The CDR3 is made up of 15 amino acids.

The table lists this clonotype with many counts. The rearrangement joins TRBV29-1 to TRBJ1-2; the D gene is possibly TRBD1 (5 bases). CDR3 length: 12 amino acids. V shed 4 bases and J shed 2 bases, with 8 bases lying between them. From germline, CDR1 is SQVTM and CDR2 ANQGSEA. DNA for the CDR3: TGCAGCGTTGTCAGGGAGAACTATGGCTACACCTTC. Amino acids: CSVVRENYGYTF.

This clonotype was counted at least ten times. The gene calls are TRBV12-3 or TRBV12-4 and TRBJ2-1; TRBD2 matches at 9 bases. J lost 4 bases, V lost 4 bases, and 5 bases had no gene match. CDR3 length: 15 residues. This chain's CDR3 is CASSSAGGPYNEQFF. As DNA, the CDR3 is TGTGCCAGCAGTTCCGCGGGGGGGCCTTACAATGAGCAGTTCTTC.

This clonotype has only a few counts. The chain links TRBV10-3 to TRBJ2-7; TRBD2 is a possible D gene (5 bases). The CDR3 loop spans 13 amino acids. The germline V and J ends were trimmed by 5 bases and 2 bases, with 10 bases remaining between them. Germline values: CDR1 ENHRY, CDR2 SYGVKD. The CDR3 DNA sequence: TGTGCCATCAGTCCCGGGATCACCTACGAGCAGTACTTC. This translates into CAISPGITYEQYF.

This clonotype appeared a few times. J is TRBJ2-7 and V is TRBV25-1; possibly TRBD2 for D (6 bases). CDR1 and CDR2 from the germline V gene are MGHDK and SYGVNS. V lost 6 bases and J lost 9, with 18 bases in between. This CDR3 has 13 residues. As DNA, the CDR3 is TGTGCCAGCAGCCCGGGACTTTGGCGTTCGCAGTACTTC. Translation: CASSPGLWRSQYF.

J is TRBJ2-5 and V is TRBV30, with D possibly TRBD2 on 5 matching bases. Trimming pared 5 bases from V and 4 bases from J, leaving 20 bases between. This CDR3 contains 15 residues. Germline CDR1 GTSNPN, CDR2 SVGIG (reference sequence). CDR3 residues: CAWEGVGLIGETQYF. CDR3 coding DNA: TGTGCCTGGGAGGGAGTCGGGCTTATCGGAGAGACCCAGTACTTC.

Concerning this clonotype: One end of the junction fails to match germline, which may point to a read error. The CDR3, as DNA: TGCACCAGCAGCCCGGCTCCGGGGGCGTATGAGCAGTTCTTC. Translated, it gives CTSSPAPGAYEQFF. V gene TRBV5-1 combines with J gene TRBJ2-1; either TRBD1 or TRBD2 may supply D (6 bases each). The CDR3 is 14 amino acids. Looked up from germline, CDR1 is SGHRS and CDR2 is YFSETQ.

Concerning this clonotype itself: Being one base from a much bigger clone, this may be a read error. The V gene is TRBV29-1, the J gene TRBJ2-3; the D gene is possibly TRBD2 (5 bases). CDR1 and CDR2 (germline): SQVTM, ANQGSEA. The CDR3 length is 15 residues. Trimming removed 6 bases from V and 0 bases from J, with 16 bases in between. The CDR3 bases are TGCAGCGTCCGGCGGGCTAGCAGGAGCACAGATACGCAGTATTTT. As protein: CSVRRASRSTDTQYF.

The CDR3 DNA reads as TGTGCCAGCCGAAGGGGCCCAGGGGCGGGAAGGAGCTCCTACAATGAGCAGTTCTTC. This translates into CASRRGPGAGRSSYNEQFF. The chain employs TRBV6-1 and TRBJ2-1; the D call may be TRBD1 or TRBD2 (6 bases each). The V end was cut by 8 bases, the J end by 0 bases, with 26 bases between. Germline V gene lookup returns CDR1 MNHNS and CDR2 SASEGT. The CDR3 spans 19 residues.

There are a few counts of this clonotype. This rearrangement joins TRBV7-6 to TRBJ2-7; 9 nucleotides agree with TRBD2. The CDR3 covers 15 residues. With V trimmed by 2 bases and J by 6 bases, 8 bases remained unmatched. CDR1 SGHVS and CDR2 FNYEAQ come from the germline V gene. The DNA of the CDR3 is TGTGCCAGCAGCTTAACTAGCGGGCAAGCTTGCGAGCAGTACTTC. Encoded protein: CASSLTSGQACEQYF. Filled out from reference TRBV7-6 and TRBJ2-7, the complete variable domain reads GAGVSQSPRYKVTKRGQDVALRCDPISGHVSLYWYRQALGQGPEFLTYFNYEAQQDKSGLPNDRFSAERPEGSISTLTIQRTEQRDSAMYRCASSLTSGQACEQYFGPGTRLTVT.

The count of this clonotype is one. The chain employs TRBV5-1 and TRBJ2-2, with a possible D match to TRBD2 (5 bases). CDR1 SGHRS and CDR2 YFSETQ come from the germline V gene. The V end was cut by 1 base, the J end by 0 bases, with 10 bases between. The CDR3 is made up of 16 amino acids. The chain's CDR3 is CASSLTGTTNTGELFF. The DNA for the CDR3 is TGCGCCAGCAGCTTGACGGGAACTACGAACACCGGGGAGCTGTTTTTT.

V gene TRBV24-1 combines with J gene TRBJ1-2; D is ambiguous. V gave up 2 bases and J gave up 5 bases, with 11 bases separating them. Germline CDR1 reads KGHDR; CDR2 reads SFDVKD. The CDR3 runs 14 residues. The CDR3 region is CATSDSGRRYGYTF. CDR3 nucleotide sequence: TGTGCCACCAGTGATTCCGGGCGGAGATATGGCTACACCTTC.

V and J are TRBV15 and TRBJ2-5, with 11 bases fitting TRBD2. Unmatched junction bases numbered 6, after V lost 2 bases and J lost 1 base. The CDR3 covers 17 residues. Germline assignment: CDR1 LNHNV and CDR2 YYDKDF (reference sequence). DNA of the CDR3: TGTGCCACCAGCAGAATACCGGGACTAGCGGTCCAAGAGACCCAGTACTTC. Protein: CATSRIPGLAVQETQYF.

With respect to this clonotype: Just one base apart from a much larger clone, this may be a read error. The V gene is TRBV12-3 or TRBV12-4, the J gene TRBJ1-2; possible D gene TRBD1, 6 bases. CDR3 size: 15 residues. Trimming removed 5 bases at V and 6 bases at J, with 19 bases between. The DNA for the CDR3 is TGTGCCAGCAGTAGAGGGGGGACAACTAGCCATGGCTACACCTTC. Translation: CASSRGGTTSHGYTF.

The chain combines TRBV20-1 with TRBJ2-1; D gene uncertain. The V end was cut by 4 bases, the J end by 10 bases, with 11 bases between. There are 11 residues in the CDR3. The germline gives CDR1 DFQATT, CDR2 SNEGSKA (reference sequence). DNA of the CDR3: TGCAGTGCTAAAAGGGTCTCCGAGCAGTTCTTC. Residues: CSAKRVSEQFF.

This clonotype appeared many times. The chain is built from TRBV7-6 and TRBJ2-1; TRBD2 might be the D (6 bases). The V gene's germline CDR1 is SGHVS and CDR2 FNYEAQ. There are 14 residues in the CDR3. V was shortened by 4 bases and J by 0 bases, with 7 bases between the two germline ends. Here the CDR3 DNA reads TGTGCCAGCAGCTCGCGGGGCTCCTACAATGAGCAGTTCTTC. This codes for CASSSRGSYNEQFF.

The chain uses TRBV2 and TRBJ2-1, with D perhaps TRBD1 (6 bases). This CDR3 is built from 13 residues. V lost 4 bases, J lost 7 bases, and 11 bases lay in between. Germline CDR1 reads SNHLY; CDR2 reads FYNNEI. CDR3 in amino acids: CASSAQGWNEQFF. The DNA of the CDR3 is TGTGCCAGCAGTGCTCAGGGGTGGAATGAGCAGTTCTTC.

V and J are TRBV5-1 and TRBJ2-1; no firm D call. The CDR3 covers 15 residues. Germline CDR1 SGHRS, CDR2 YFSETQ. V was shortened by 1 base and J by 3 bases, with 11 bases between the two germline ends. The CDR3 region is CASSLSFTHYNEQFF. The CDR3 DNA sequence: TGCGCCAGCAGCTTGAGCTTTACCCACTACAATGAGCAGTTCTTC.

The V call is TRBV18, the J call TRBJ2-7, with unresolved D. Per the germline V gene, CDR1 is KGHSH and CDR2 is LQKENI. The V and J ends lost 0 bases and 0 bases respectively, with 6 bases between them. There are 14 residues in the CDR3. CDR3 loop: CASSPPTSSYEQYF. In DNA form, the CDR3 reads TGTGCCAGCTCACCACCGACGAGCTCCTACGAGCAGTACTTC. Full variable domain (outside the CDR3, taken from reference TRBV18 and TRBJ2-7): NAGVMQNPRHLVRRRGQEARLRCSPMKGHSHVYWYRQLPEEGLKFMVYLQKENIIDESGMPKERFSAEFPKEGPSILRIQQVVRGDSAAYFCASSPPTSSYEQYFGPGTRLTVT.

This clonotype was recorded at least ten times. DNA for the CDR3: TGTGCCAGCAGCTTAGCGGGGGAGGGGGCCTACGAGCAGTACTTC. It translates to CASSLAGEGAYEQYF. This chain connects TRBV7-6 to TRBJ2-7, with D tentatively TRBD2 (7 bases). Trimming shortened V by 0 bases and J by 2 bases, and 11 bases separated the two germline ends. Germline CDR1 SGHVS, CDR2 FNYEAQ. This CDR3 contains 15 residues.

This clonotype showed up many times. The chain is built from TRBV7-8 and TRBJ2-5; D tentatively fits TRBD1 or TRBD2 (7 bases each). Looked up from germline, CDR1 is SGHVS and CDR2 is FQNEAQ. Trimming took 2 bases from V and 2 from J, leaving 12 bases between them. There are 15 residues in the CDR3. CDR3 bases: TGTGCCAGCAGCTTAAGACAGGGAGGGCAAGAGACCCAGTACTTC. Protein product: CASSLRQGGQETQYF.

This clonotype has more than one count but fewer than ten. CDR3 DNA sequence: TGTGCCAGCAGCCATACGGGACAGGGGGTCGAGCAGTACTTC. As protein: CASSHTGQGVEQYF. The J gene is TRBJ2-7, the V gene TRBV4-2; 11 nucleotides agree with TRBD1. Trimming at V came to 3 bases and at J to 6 bases, leaving 4 bases not matched to a gene. The V gene's germline CDR1 is LGHNA and CDR2 YNFKEQ. The CDR3 runs 14 residues.

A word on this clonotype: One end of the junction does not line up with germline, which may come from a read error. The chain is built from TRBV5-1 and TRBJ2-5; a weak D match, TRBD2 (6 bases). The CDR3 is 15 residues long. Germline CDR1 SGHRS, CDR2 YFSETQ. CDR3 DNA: TGCGCCAGCAGCTTGGCGGACTATCGACAAGAGGCCCAGTACTTC. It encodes CASSLADYRQEAQYF.

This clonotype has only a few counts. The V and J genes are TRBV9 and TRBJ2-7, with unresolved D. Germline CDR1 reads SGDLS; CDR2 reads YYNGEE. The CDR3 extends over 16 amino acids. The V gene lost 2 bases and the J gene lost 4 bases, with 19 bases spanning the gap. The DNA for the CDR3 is TGTGCCAGCAGCGTCCCGAAGGTATTAGGTCGATACGAGCAGTACTTC. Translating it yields CASSVPKVLGRYEQYF.